The rows below give T cell receptor beta chains drawn from one sample of a study of shared clonotypes between healthy human individuals. Data came from immunoSEQ multiplex PCR; TCRdb stores just in-frame clones and leaves some out. In the table there are roughly 300,000 clones, over 75% of which are singletons. The source material was memory CD8+ T cells sorted from blood. These receptors came from a man younger than 30 in good health. Each CDR3 is given with its conserved first and last residue. A D gene is named only where the DNA matches it firmly. Rows give clone size only sometimes, using once, few, many, or a class for an expanded clone.

clone_size j_call v_call d_call cdr3_nt cdr3_aa
once TRBJ2-1 TRBV6-5 TRBD2 TGTGCCAGCAGTTACGAAGAGGGAGGGCTTGGCAATGAGCAGTTCTTC CASSYEEGGLGNEQFF
- TRBJ2-2 TRBV7-9 - TGTGCCAGCAGCCATCAAGGGTGGCTAGCTAGGAACACCGGGGAGCTGTTTTTT CASSHQGWLARNTGELFF
- TRBJ1-2 TRBV27 TRBD1 TGTGCCAGCAGTTTAACAACGGGCGGAAGGGGGCCTAACTATGGCTACACCTTC CASSLTTGGRGPNYGYTF
- TRBJ1-2 TRBV27 - TGTGCCAGCAGCCCAGGGTTGGGCTATGGCTACACCTTC CASSPGLGYGYTF
once TRBJ1-2 TRBV7-9 TRBD1 TGTGCCAGCAGCTCAGGGGGAACCTATGGCTACACCTTC CASSSGGTYGYTF
many TRBJ2-7 TRBV4-3 - TGCGCCAGCAGCCACCTCACAGGGCAGGGGAGGGCCTACGAGCAGTACTTC CASSHLTGQGRAYEQYF
- TRBJ2-5 TRBV10-3 TRBD1 TGTGCCATCAGATCTTCGGGACAGAGACAAGAGACCCAGTACTTC CAIRSSGQRQETQYF
- TRBJ1-1 TRBV28 - TGTGCCAGCGCCGGTGGAGGGGCAGGGTATATGAACACTGAAGCTTTCTTT CASAGGGAGYMNTEAFF
- TRBJ2-7 TRBV4-1 TRBD2 TGCGCCAGCAGCCGCCGGACTAGCGGGAGGGGAATGGGCGAGCAGTACTTC CASSRRTSGRGMGEQYF
- TRBJ2-2 TRBV6-1 - TGTGCCAGCAGTGAATATCCTGGGACCGGGGAGCTGTTTTTT CASSEYPGTGELFF